This T cell receptor beta chain was identified in a study of cytomegalovirus exposure and HLA in healthy donors. Across the study: Within an early data release were tens of millions of unique TCRs drawn from HLA-typed donors. Study-wide results and caveats: Productive status was seen about 90% or about 30% of the time for most TCR beta V segments in an earlier analysis. Likely technical artifact: a cluster of highly shared sequence variants. There were reportedly fewer N-insertions in an Asian-associated ancestry cluster than the approximately 670-donor mean, in a later analysis.

Only one count was recorded for this clone. Its specificity is not known. The CDR3 loop spans 17 amino acids. The V end was cut by 1 base, the J end by 0 bases, with 12 bases between. The germline V gene has CDR1 SGHTA and CDR2 FQGNSA. The PCR made use of 60 Vbeta and 13 Jbeta primers. Data came from immunoSEQ multiplex PCR; TCRdb stores just in-frame clones and leaves some out. The table includes some 150,000 clones, over 75% detected once. The genes are TRBV7-2 and TRBJ1-4; no clear D gene. This sequence originates from a man younger than 40 in good health and CMV-seropositive. Sequencing was performed on PBMCs. The CDR3 nucleotides read TGTGCCAGCAGCTTAGAGTTGACTCTTGCAACTAATGAAAAACTGTTTTTT. Translating gives CASSLELTLATNEKLFF. The full variable domain, in which reference TRBV7-2 and TRBJ1-4 provide the parts outside the CDR3, is GAGVSQSPSNKVTEKGKDVELRCDPISGHTALYWYRQSLGQGLEFLIYFQGNSAPDKSGLPSDRFSAERTGGSVSTLTIQRTQQEDSAVYLCASSLELTLATNEKLFFGSGTQLSVL.